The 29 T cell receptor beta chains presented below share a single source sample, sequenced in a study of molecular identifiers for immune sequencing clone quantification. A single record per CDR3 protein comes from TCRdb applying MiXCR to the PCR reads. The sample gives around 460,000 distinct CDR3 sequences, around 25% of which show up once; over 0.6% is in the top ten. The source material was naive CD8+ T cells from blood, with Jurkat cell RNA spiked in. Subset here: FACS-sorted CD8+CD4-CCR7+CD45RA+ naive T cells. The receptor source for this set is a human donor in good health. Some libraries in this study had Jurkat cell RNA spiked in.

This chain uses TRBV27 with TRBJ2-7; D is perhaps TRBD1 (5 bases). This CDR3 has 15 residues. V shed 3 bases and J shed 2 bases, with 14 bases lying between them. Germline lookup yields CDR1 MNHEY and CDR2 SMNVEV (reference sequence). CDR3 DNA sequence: TGTGCCAGCAGTTTCCCGAACAGGCCCGCCTACGAGCAGTACTTC. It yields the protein CASSFPNRPAYEQYF.

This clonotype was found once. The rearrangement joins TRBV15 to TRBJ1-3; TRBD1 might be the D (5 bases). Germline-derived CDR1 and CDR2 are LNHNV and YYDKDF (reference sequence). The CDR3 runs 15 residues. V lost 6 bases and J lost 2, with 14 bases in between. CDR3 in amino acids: CATSQGTGAGNTIYF. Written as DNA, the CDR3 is TGTGCCACCAGTCAGGGCACGGGGGCTGGAAACACCATATATTTT.

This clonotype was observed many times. CDR3 nucleotide sequence: TGCAGCGTGATCCGACAGGGTATGAACACCGGGGAGCTGTTTTTT. Amino acids: CSVIRQGMNTGELFF. V and J are TRBV29-1 and TRBJ2-2; 7 bases line up with TRBD1. The J segment lost 1 base and the V segment lost 6 bases, leaving 8 bases of the junction unmatched. There are 15 residues in the CDR3. Germline V gives CDR1 SQVTM, CDR2 ANQGSEA.

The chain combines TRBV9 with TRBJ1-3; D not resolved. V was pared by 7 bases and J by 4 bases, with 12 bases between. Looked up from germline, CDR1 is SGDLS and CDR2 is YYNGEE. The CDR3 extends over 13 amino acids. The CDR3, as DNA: TGTGCCAGCGGCCCAGAAGACGGAAACACCATATATTTT. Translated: CASGPEDGNTIYF.

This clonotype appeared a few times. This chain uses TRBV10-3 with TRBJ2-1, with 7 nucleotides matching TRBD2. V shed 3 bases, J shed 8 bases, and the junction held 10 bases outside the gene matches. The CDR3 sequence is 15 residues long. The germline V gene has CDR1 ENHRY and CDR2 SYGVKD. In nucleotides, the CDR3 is TGTGCCATCAGTGATCCCCCTGGAGGGAGGGATGAGCAGTTCTTC. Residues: CAISDPPGGRDEQFF.

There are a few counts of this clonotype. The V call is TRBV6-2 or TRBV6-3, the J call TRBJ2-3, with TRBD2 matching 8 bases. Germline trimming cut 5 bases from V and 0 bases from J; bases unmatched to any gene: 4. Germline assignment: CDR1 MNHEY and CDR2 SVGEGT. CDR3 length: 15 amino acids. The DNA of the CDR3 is TGTGCCAGCAGTGCAACTAGCGGAAGCACAGATACGCAGTATTTT. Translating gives CASSATSGSTDTQYF.

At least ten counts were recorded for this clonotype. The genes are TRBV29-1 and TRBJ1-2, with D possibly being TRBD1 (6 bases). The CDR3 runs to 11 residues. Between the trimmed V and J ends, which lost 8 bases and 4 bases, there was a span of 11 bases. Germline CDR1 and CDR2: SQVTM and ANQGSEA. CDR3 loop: CSTRTAYGYTF. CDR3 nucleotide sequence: TGCAGCACCAGGACAGCCTATGGCTACACCTTC.

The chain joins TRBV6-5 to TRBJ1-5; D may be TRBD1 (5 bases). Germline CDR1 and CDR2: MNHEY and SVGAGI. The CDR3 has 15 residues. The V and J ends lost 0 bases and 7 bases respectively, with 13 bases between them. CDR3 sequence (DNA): TGTGCCAGCAGTTACTCCGTTGGGGCTGGACAGCCCCAGCATTTT. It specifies CASSYSVGAGQPQHF.

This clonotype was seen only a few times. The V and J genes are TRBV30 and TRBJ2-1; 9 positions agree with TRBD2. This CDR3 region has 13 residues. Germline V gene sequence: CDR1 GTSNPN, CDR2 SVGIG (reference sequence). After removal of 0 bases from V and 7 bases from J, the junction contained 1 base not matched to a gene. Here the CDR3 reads CAWSVTSGNEQFF. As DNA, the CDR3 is TGTGCCTGGAGTGTGACTAGCGGAAATGAGCAGTTCTTC. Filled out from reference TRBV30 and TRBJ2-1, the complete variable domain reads SQTIHQWPATLVQPVGSPLSLECTVEGTSNPNLYWYRQAAGRGLQLLFYSVGIGQISSEVPQNLSASRPQDRQFILSSKKLLLSDSGFYLCAWSVTSGNEQFFGPGTRLTVL.

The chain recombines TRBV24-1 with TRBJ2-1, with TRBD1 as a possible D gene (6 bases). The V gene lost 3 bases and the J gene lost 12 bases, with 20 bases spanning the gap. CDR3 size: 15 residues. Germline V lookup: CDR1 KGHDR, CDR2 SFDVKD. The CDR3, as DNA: TGTGCCACCAGTGATCCTGACAGGACCAGAAGCGGGCAGTTCTTC. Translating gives CATSDPDRTRSGQFF.

CDR3 DNA sequence: TGCAGTGCTAGTTCGGTGGGACTAGCGGGAGGGCCGGGCTCAGATACGCAGTATTTT. Its translation: CSASSVGLAGGPGSDTQYF. The rearrangement links TRBV20-1 to TRBJ2-3; 16 bases map to TRBD2. Germline V CDR1 and CDR2: DFQATT, SNEGSKA (reference sequence). The J segment lost 4 bases and the V segment lost 3 bases, leaving 13 bases of the junction unmatched. The CDR3 is made up of 19 amino acids.

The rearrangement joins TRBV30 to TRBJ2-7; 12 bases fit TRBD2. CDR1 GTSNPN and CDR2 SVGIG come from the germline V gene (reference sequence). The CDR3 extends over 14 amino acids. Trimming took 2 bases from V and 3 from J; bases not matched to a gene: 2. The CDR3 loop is CAWSLLAGGYEQYF. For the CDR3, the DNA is TGTGCCTGGAGTTTACTAGCGGGGGGCTACGAGCAGTACTTC.

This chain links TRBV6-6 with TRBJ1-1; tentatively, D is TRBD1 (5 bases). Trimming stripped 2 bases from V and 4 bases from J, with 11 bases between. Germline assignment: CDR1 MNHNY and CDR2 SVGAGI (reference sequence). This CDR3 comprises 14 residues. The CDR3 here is CASSYEGASTEAFF. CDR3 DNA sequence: TGTGCCAGCAGTTACGAAGGGGCGAGCACTGAAGCTTTCTTT.

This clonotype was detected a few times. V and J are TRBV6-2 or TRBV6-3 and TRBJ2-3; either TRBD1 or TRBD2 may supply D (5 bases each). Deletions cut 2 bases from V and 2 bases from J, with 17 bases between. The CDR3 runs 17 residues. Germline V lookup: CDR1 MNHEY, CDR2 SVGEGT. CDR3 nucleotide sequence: TGTGCCAGCAGTTACGAAGTGGGGCTAGCCAACACAGATACGCAGTATTTT. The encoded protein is CASSYEVGLANTDTQYF.

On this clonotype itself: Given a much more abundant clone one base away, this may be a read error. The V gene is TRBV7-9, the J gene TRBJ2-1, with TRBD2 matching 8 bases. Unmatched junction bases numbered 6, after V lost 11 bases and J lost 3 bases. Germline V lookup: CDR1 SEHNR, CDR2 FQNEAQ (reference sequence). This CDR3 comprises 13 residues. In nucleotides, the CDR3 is TGTGCCGGCACTGGGACTAGCTACAATGAGCAGTTCTTC. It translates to CAGTGTSYNEQFF.

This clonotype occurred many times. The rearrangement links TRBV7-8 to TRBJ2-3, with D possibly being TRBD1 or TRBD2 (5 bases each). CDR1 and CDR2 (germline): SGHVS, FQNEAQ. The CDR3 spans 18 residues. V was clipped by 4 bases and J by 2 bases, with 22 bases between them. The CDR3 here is CASSSPLTGTENTDTQYF. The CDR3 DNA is TGTGCCAGCAGCTCACCCCTAACCGGGACGGAGAACACAGATACGCAGTATTTT. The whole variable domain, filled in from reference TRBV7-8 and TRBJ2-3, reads GAGVSQSPRYKVAKRGQDVALRCDPISGHVSLFWYQQALGQGPEFLTYFQNEAQLDKSGLPSDRFFAERPEGSVSTLKIQRTQQEDSAVYLCASSSPLTGTENTDTQYFGPGTRLTVL.

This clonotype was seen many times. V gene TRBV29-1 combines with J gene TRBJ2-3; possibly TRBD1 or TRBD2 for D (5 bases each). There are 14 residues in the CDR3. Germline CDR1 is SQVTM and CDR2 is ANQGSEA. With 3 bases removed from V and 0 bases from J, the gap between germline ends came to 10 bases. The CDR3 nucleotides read TGCAGCGTTGACGGGGCAGCTAGCACAGATACGCAGTATTTT. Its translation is CSVDGAASTDTQYF.

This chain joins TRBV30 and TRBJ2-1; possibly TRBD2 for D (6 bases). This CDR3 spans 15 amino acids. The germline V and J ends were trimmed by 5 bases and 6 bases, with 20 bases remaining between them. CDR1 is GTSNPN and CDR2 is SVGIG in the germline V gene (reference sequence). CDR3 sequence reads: CAWGLWGDSRNEQFF. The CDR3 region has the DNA TGTGCCTGGGGTCTCTGGGGGGACTCCCGCAATGAGCAGTTCTTC.

The CDR3 region is CSARVVLAEANQETQYF. Written as DNA, the CDR3 is TGCAGTGCTAGAGTAGTACTAGCGGAAGCCAATCAAGAGACCCAGTACTTC. The gene calls are TRBV20-1 and TRBJ2-5, with 8 bases matching TRBD2. The CDR3 runs to 17 residues. The junction had 12 bases not matched to a gene; V was cut back by 1 base and J by 2 bases. Germline CDR1 and CDR2: DFQATT and SNEGSKA (reference sequence).

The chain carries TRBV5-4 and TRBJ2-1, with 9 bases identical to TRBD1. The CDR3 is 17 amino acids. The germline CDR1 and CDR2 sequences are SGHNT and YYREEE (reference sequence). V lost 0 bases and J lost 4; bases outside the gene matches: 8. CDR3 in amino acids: CASSLVGTGFWYNEQFF. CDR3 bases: TGTGCCAGCAGCTTGGTCGGGACAGGGTTTTGGTACAATGAGCAGTTCTTC.

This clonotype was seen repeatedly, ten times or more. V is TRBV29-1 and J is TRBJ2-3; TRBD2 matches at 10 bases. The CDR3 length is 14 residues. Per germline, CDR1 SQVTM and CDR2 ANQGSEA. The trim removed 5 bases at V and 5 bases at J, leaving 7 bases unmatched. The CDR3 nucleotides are TGCAGCGTTATACTAGCGGGGCGGGGAGATACGCAGTATTTT. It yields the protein CSVILAGRGDTQYF.

Here the CDR3 reads CASSSNTDQPQHF. CDR3 nucleotides: TGTGCCAGCAGCTCCAACACAGATCAGCCCCAGCATTTT. V and J are TRBV7-9 and TRBJ1-5; D ambiguous. V gave up 4 bases and J gave up 5 bases, with 9 bases separating them. In germline, CDR1 is SEHNR, CDR2 FQNEAQ (reference sequence). CDR3 length equals 13 residues.

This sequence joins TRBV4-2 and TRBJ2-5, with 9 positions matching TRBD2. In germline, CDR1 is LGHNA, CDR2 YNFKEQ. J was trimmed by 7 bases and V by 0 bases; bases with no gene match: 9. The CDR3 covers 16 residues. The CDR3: CASSQDGAGGLGTQYF. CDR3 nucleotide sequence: TGTGCCAGCAGCCAAGATGGAGCGGGGGGATTAGGGACCCAGTACTTC.

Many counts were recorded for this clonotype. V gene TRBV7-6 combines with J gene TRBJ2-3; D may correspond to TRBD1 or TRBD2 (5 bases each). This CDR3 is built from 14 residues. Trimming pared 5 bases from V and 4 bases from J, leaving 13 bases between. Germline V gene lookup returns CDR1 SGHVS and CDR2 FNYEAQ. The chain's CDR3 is CASSKPLGADTQYF. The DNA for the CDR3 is TGTGCCAGCAGCAAACCCCTGGGGGCAGATACGCAGTATTTT.

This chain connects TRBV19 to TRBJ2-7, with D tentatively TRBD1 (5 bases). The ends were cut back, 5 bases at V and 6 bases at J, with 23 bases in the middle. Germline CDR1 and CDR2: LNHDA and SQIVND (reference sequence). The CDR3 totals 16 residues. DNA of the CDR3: TGTGCCAGTAGTCCTTTCTTAGGGGTCTTAAGCTCCGAGCAGTACTTC. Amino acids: CASSPFLGVLSSEQYF.

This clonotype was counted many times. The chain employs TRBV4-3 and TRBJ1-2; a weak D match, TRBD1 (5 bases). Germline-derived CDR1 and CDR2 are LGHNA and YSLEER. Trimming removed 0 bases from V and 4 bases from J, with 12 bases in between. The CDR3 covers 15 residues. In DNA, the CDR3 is TGCGCCAGCAGCCAAGATATGGGGGGTGTCTATGGCTACACCTTC. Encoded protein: CASSQDMGGVYGYTF.

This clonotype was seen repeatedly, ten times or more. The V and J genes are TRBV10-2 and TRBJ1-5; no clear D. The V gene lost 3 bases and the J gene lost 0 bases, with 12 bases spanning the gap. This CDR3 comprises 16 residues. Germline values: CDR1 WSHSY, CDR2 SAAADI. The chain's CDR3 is CASSDGYGISNQPQHF. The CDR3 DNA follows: TGCGCCAGCAGTGACGGTTATGGTATTAGCAATCAGCCCCAGCATTTT.

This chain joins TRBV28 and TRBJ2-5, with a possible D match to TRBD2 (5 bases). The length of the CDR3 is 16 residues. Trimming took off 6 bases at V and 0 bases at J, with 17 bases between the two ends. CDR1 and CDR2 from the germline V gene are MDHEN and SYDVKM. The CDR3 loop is CASSPVGSDHQETQYF. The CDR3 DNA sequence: TGTGCCAGCAGCCCCGTGGGTAGCGACCACCAAGAGACCCAGTACTTC.

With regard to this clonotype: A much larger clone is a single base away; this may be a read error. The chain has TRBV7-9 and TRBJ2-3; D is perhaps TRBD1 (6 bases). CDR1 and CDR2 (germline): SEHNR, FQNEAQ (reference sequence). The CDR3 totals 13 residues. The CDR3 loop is CASSLRATGTQYF. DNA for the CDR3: TGTGCCAGCAGCTTAAGGGCGACAGGTACGCAGTATTTT.